The 17 T cell receptor beta chains below were found in one sample sequenced in a study of T cells in Graves' hyperthyroidism and ophthalmopathy. Amplification of TCR beta CDR3 regions used RNA as the template. When the TCR CDR3 underwent first-round RT-PCR, the HTBI primer set was used. Each CDR3 protein is one row after TCRdb ran MiXCR on the multiplex PCR reads. Here the sample spans approximately 58,000 distinct CDR3 sequences, around 48% being singletons. Sequences were obtained from blood. Source of these receptors: a woman younger than 45 with Graves' ophthalmopathy.

The chain recombines TRBV7-2 with TRBJ2-7, with 7 nucleotides matching TRBD1. The V gene's germline CDR1 is SGHTA and CDR2 FQGNSA. This CDR3 comprises 15 residues. V lost 2 bases and J lost 3; bases outside the gene matches: 7. As DNA, the CDR3 is TGTGCCAGCAGCTTAAGGAACAGGGGAAACTACGAGCAGTACTTC. Its protein is CASSLRNRGNYEQYF.

The sample holds many counts of this clonotype. The chain joins TRBV28 to TRBJ1-2; tentative D call: TRBD1 (5 bases). The V gene's germline CDR1 is MDHEN and CDR2 SYDVKM. Trimming took off 2 bases at V and 3 bases at J, with 13 bases between the two ends. The CDR3 length is 15 residues. CDR3 protein: CASSLIFRDDYGYTF. Written as DNA, the CDR3 is TGTGCCAGCAGTTTAATCTTCAGGGACGACTATGGCTACACCTTC.

The gene calls are TRBV20-1 and TRBJ2-5; possible D gene TRBD1, 6 bases. This CDR3 is built from 14 residues. Germline assignment: CDR1 DFQATT and CDR2 SNEGSKA (reference sequence). Trimming took 0 bases from V and 5 from J, leaving 13 bases between them. This CDR3 is CSARERDKGETQYF. Here the CDR3 DNA reads TGCAGTGCTAGAGAACGGGACAAGGGGGAGACCCAGTACTTC.

This clonotype appeared once. It is unclear where the CDR3 begins or ends on the DNA, so no DNA is shown, and the CDR3 is as TCRdb lists it. The chain uses TRBV7-3 and TRBJ1-2; the table gives TRBD1 as D, unverified against the DNA. Germline CDR1 is SGHTA and CDR2 is FQGTGA. Ends included, the CDR3 has 21 residues. The CDR3 loop is CASSLTNEQFFGPGTQVGYTF.

This clonotype appeared a single time. This could be a read error, since a much larger clone is one nucleotide away. The chain has TRBV24-1 and TRBJ1-2; 8 positions agree with TRBD1. V shed 7 bases, J shed 2 bases, and the junction held 8 bases outside the gene matches. CDR3 length: 15 residues. CDR1 and CDR2 (germline): KGHDR, SFDVKD. The CDR3 loop is CATRDLGTGNYGYTF. The CDR3 DNA sequence: TGTGCCACCAGGGACTTAGGGACAGGAAACTATGGCTACACCTTC.

This clonotype was seen many times. This chain uses TRBV19 with TRBJ2-7; 11 nucleotides line up with TRBD1. This CDR3 has 14 residues. After removal of 5 bases from V and 3 bases from J, the junction contained 3 bases not matched to a gene. The germline V gene has CDR1 LNHDA and CDR2 SQIVND (reference sequence). CDR3 DNA: TGTGCCAGTAGTCTGGGGACAGGGGGCTACGAGCAGTACTTC. It codes for CASSLGTGGYEQYF.

A note on this clonotype: Mismatch with germline at one junction end may stem from a read error. The chain combines TRBV10-3 with TRBJ2-1; D possibly corresponds to TRBD1 (6 bases). Germline CDR1 and CDR2: ENHRY and SYGVKD. The CDR3 runs 13 residues. The CDR3 sequence is CAISTGSDNQQFF. In DNA, the CDR3 is TGTGCCATCAGTACAGGGTCCGACAATCAGCAGTTCTTC.

This clonotype was found many times. The chain employs TRBV28 and TRBJ2-1; tentative D call: TRBD1 (5 bases). Between the trimmed V and J ends, which lost 6 bases and 0 bases, there was a span of 12 bases. The CDR3 covers 15 residues. Germline CDR1 reads MDHEN; CDR2 reads SYDVKM. CDR3 DNA: TGTGCCAGCAGGCACCAGGGTAGCTCCTACAATGAGCAGTTCTTC. Its translation is CASRHQGSSYNEQFF.

In this sample, this clonotype turned up many times. The V and J genes are TRBV19 and TRBJ2-7; TRBD2 might be the D (7 bases). Germline V CDR1 and CDR2: LNHDA, SQIVND (reference sequence). Trimming shortened V by 3 bases and J by 3 bases, and 9 bases separated the two germline ends. There are 13 residues in the CDR3. The CDR3 protein is CASSMGGRYEQYF. The CDR3 DNA reads TGTGCCAGTAGTATGGGGGGGCGCTACGAGCAGTACTTC.

This clonotype was picked up many times. The chain carries TRBV4-2 and TRBJ2-7; D might be TRBD1 or TRBD2, each matching 5 bases. V lost 0 bases and J 3 bases, leaving 12 bases between the germline ends. The CDR3 spans 15 residues. Germline CDR1 reads LGHNA; CDR2 reads YNFKEQ. The CDR3 DNA is TGTGCCAGCAGCCAAGAACCCCCAGGGAGCTACGAGCAGTACTTC. It translates to CASSQEPPGSYEQYF.

This clonotype was detected ten times or more. The chain couples TRBV28 to TRBJ2-7; 9 bases are shared with TRBD1. Germline CDR1 MDHEN, CDR2 SYDVKM. The V gene end was trimmed by 6 bases and the J gene end by 7 bases; junction bases not matched to a gene: 16. The CDR3 is 16 residues long. Here the CDR3 reads CASRLLAGTGKGEQYF. CDR3 coding DNA: TGTGCCAGCAGACTGTTGGCTGGGACAGGGAAAGGTGAGCAGTACTTC.

This sequence joins TRBV20-1 and TRBJ1-5; tentatively, D is TRBD1 (5 bases). The CDR3 is 13 amino acids. V was cut by 4 bases and J by 5 bases, with 12 bases left in between. Germline V gene data show CDR1 as DFQATT and CDR2 as SNEGSKA (reference sequence). The CDR3 loop is CSATVPGYQPQHF. Here the CDR3 DNA reads TGCAGTGCTACCGTCCCAGGGTATCAGCCCCAGCATTTT.

This clonotype was observed at least ten times. The V gene is TRBV11-2, the J gene TRBJ1-3; D is perhaps TRBD1 (5 bases). Looked up from germline, CDR1 is SGHAT and CDR2 is FQNNGV. The CDR3 runs 18 residues. V was trimmed by 2 bases and J by 0 bases, leaving 17 bases between them. CDR3 bases: TGTGCCAGCAGCTTATTTGGGTCGGGACGGTTCTCTGGAAACACCATATATTTT. It translates to CASSLFGSGRFSGNTIYF.

With regard to this clonotype: The junction differs from germline at one of its ends, possibly a read error. The chain carries TRBV28 and TRBJ1-1; no reliable D call. This CDR3 has 12 amino acids. Germline CDR1 MDHEN, CDR2 SYDVKM. CDR3 DNA: TGTGCCAGCAGTCAGAAGAACACGGAAGCTTTCTTT. Residues: CASSQKNTEAFF.

About this clonotype: This likely comes from a read error, as the CDR3 has no conserved phenylalanine or tryptophan at its end. The V and J genes are TRBV14 and TRBJ2-7; 8 bases map to TRBD2. The ends lost 5 bases at V and 4 bases at J; junction bases unmatched: 10. This CDR3 has 15 amino acids. Per germline, CDR1 SGHDN and CDR2 FVKESK. In DNA form, the CDR3 reads TGTGCCAGCAGCAAACTACCAGCGGGAGTTTACGAGCAGTACCTC. Protein sequence: CASSKLPAGVYEQYL.

This clonotype was picked up many times. This chain connects TRBV11-2 to TRBJ2-2; tentative D call: TRBD2 (6 bases). The V gene lost 5 bases and the J gene lost 5 bases, with 18 bases spanning the gap. This CDR3 spans 16 amino acids. Germline assignment: CDR1 SGHAT and CDR2 FQNNGV. The CDR3 nucleotides read TGTGCCAGCAGCCCCAACGCCGGGACTTTGACCGGGGAGCTGTTTTTT. Its protein is CASSPNAGTLTGELFF.

This chain links TRBV7-2 with TRBJ2-1; D may be TRBD2 (5 bases). Germline V gives CDR1 SGHTA, CDR2 FQGNSA. V was cut by 8 bases and J by 0 bases, with 8 bases left in between. The CDR3 is 13 residues long. CDR3: CASSADSYNEQFF. Written as DNA, the CDR3 is TGTGCCAGCTCAGCGGACTCCTACAATGAGCAGTTCTTC.